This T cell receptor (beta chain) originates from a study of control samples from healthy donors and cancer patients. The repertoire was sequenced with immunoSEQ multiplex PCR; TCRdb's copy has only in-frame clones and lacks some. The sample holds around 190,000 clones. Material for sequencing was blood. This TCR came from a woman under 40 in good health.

CDR3 sequence reads: CASSLRQFNQPQHF. The CDR3 DNA follows: TGTGCCAGCAGCTTACGACAGTTCAATCAGCCCCAGCATTTT. The chain is built from TRBV7-2 and TRBJ1-5, with a weak D call TRBD1 (5 bases). CDR3 length equals 14 residues. V dropped 2 bases and J dropped 3 bases, with 8 bases sitting between them. From germline, CDR1 is SGHTA and CDR2 FQGNSA.